Following are 15 T cell receptor beta chains from one sample sequenced in a study of blood T cell repertoires in COVID-19. TCRdb's copy holds only in-frame clones and misses some; the assay was immunoSEQ multiplex PCR. The table includes about 210,000 clones, around nine tenths detected once. Sequenced material: peripheral blood. These receptors were taken from a woman aged 40 to 49 with acute or convalescent COVID-19.

This clone was recorded a few times. CDR3 nucleotide sequence: TGTGCCAGCAGCCCGCAACAGGGATTAAGCAACACCATATATTTT. It encodes CASSPQQGLSNTIYF. The rearrangement joins TRBV7-8 to TRBJ1-3, with a possible D match to TRBD1 (6 bases). Germline CDR1 is SGHVS and CDR2 is FQNEAQ. The CDR3 extends over 15 amino acids. The germline V and J ends were trimmed by 5 bases and 7 bases, with 18 bases remaining between them. The full variable domain, in which reference TRBV7-8 and TRBJ1-3 provide the parts outside the CDR3, is GAGVSQSPRYKVAKRGQDVALRCDPISGHVSLFWYQQALGQGPEFLTYFQNEAQLDKSGLPSDRFFAERPEGSVSTLKIQRTQQEDSAVYLCASSPQQGLSNTIYFGEGSWLTVV.

V usage is TRBV5-1 and J usage is TRBJ2-2; 8 positions match TRBD1. Germline assignment: CDR1 SGHRS and CDR2 YFSETQ. The J segment lost 0 bases and the V segment lost 4 bases, leaving 5 bases of the junction unmatched. The CDR3 extends over 16 amino acids. The CDR3 here is CASSEGQAANTGELFF. The CDR3 DNA sequence: TGCGCCAGCAGCGAGGGACAGGCTGCGAACACCGGGGAGCTGTTTTTT.

J is TRBJ1-1 and V is TRBV2; D possibly corresponds to TRBD1 (5 bases). Germline V gene lookup returns CDR1 SNHLY and CDR2 FYNNEI. The CDR3 extends over 15 amino acids. The V end lost 0 bases, the J end lost 3 bases, and 11 bases lay between the germline ends. CDR3 sequence reads: CASSEAGRVYTEAFF. In nucleotides, the CDR3 is TGTGCCAGCAGTGAAGCAGGCAGGGTCTACACTGAAGCTTTCTTT.

This sequence joins TRBV25-1 and TRBJ1-6; 7 bases are a match to TRBD1. The CDR3 runs 13 residues. V trimming: 6 bases; J trimming: 9 bases; junction bases outside the gene matches: 5. The germline gives CDR1 MGHDK, CDR2 SYGVNS. The DNA for the CDR3 is TGTGCCAGCAGCGTAACAGGGGTTTCACCCCTCCACTTT. This gives the protein CASSVTGVSPLHF.

J is TRBJ1-6 and V is TRBV14, with D unclear. V shed 3 bases and J shed 7 bases, with 13 bases lying between them. The CDR3 spans 15 residues. The germline V gene has CDR1 SGHDN and CDR2 FVKESK. The CDR3 spells CASSQAGRLNSPLHF. DNA for the CDR3: TGTGCCAGCAGCCAGGCTGGCAGGTTAAATTCACCCCTCCACTTT.

Here the CDR3 reads CASSFTGSGQPQHF. The CDR3 DNA is TGTGCCAGCAGTTTTACAGGGTCCGGGCAGCCCCAGCATTTT. The rearrangement uses TRBV7-2 and TRBJ1-5, with D tentatively TRBD1 (6 bases). CDR1 and CDR2 from the germline V gene are SGHTA and FQGNSA. Trimming took 6 bases from V and 7 from J, leaving 16 bases between them. The CDR3 spans 14 residues.

CDR3 DNA: TGTGCCAGGACAGCGGGGACCAATGGCTACACCTTC. It specifies CARTAGTNGYTF. The rearrangement joins TRBV2 to TRBJ1-2; tentative D call: TRBD1 (5 bases). Germline V gene lookup returns CDR1 SNHLY and CDR2 FYNNEI. This CDR3 comprises 12 residues. V lost 9 bases and J lost 6, with 14 bases in between.

The CDR3 loop is CASSISQAGKLFF. The CDR3 nucleotides are TGTGCCAGTAGTATCTCTCAGGCTGGAAAACTGTTTTTT. The J gene is TRBJ1-4, the V gene TRBV19; D gene uncertain. The CDR3 extends over 13 amino acids. The V and J ends lost 3 bases and 10 bases respectively, with 12 bases between them. Germline CDR1 and CDR2: LNHDA and SQIVND (reference sequence).

This clone was seen only once. The chain has TRBV24-1 and TRBJ1-1; perhaps TRBD1 as D (6 bases). The germline V gene has CDR1 KGHDR and CDR2 SFDVKD. The CDR3 totals 14 residues. V was shortened by 9 bases and J by 4 bases, with 17 bases between the two germline ends. The CDR3 DNA is TGTGCCACCCAAGGGGGGGGCGCGGGCACTGAAGCTTTCTTT. Protein product: CATQGGGAGTEAFF.

This clone was observed a few times. This chain connects TRBV30 to TRBJ1-2, with 10 bases lining up with TRBD1. After removal of 1 base from V and 10 bases from J, the junction contained 9 bases not matched to a gene. Germline loops: CDR1 GTSNPN, CDR2 SVGIG (reference sequence). The CDR3 runs 14 residues. Here the CDR3 reads CAWSGDRGRRAYTF. DNA for the CDR3: TGTGCCTGGAGTGGCGACAGGGGGCGTCGAGCCTACACCTTC.

The J gene is TRBJ1-2, the V gene TRBV4-1; the D gene is possibly TRBD1 (6 bases). CDR1 is MGHRA, CDR2 YSYEKL, per germline. The germline V and J ends were trimmed by 1 base and 2 bases, with 14 bases remaining between them. The CDR3 is made up of 16 amino acids. This CDR3 is CASSQAPRGENYGYTF. The CDR3 DNA follows: TGCGCCAGCAGCCAAGCACCCAGGGGCGAAAACTATGGCTACACCTTC.

The chain recombines TRBV10-3 with TRBJ1-2; 8 nucleotides agree with TRBD1. V was clipped by 10 bases and J by 1 base; unmatched bases: 5. The CDR3 contains 13 residues. Germline V gene lookup returns CDR1 ENHRY and CDR2 SYGVKD. In DNA, the CDR3 is TGTGCCACCTGGGACAGGATTAACTATGGCTACACCTTC. Encoded protein: CATWDRINYGYTF.

V gene TRBV7-6 combines with J gene TRBJ1-1; 7 positions match TRBD1. Unmatched junction bases numbered 11, after V lost 0 bases and J lost 1 base. The CDR3 covers 18 residues. CDR1 and CDR2 (germline): SGHVS, FNYEAQ. The CDR3 DNA reads as TGTGCCAGCAGCTTAGCGAGTGGTCAGGGGGTGTGGAACACTGAAGCTTTCTTT. It specifies CASSLASGQGVWNTEAFF.

This chain connects TRBV5-8 to TRBJ1-5; D is ambiguous. This CDR3 is 12 amino acids long. Trimming cost V 0 bases and J 7 bases, with 5 bases left between them. Germline V gives CDR1 SGHTS, CDR2 YDEGEE. The CDR3 bases are TGTGCCAGCAGCTTGGGGAGGCAGCCCCAGCATTTT. Translating it yields CASSLGRQPQHF.

The chain employs TRBV19 and TRBJ2-7, with 7 bases aligning to TRBD1. The CDR3 loop spans 13 amino acids. Germline CDR1 LNHDA, CDR2 SQIVND (reference sequence). Losses at the gene ends were 6 bases for V and 9 bases for J; bases not matched to a gene: 11. CDR3 loop: CASSGQAPTWQYV. CDR3 in DNA: TGTGCCAGTAGCGGACAGGCCCCTACCTGGCAGTACGTC.